This entry concerns a single TCR beta chain. Template material for amplifying TCR beta CDR3 regions consisted of RNA transcripts. HTBI primers were the set used in a first-round RT-PCR of the TCR CDR3. Each CDR3 protein is one row after TCRdb ran MiXCR on the multiplex PCR reads. This sample has roughly 500,000 distinct CDR3 sequences, with roughly a quarter found just once. The source of the sample is a study of T cells in Graves' hyperthyroidism and ophthalmopathy. Among ophthalmopathy patients, the Clinical Activity Score reached at least 3, the NOSPECS grade reached at least 4, and duration remained under 3 months. Uncontrolled infection, other autoimmune disease, pregnancy or lactation excluded patients. The sequenced material came from blood. The receptor was isolated from a woman under 40 with Graves' ophthalmopathy.

In nucleotides, the CDR3 is TGTGCCAGCAGCCCCCCGGTGGGGGGCTACGAGCAGTACTTC. This sequence encodes CASSPPVGGYEQYF. The gene calls are TRBV28 and TRBJ2-7; a weak D match, TRBD2 (6 bases). V dropped 6 bases and J dropped 3 bases, with 15 bases sitting between them. This CDR3 region has 14 residues. Germline CDR1 reads MDHEN; CDR2 reads SYDVKM.